The sequence of this T cell receptor (beta chain) was determined in a study of blood T cell repertoires in COVID-19. Study background: COVID-19 samples, acute and convalescent, were from the United States, Italy and Spain. In each case, the material was cDNA or gDNA derived from T cells, B-cell-depleted T cells, or PBMCs.

Measured with immunoSEQ multiplex PCR; TCRdb has only the in-frame clones, and not every one. This sample has under 150,000 clones, with 60% to 85% found just once. CDR3 length equals 15 residues. Germline assignment: CDR1 MNHNY and CDR2 SVGAGI (reference sequence). The ends lost 2 bases at V and 6 bases at J; junction bases unmatched: 4. This chain uses TRBV6-6 with TRBJ2-7; 13 positions agree with TRBD2. The clonotype was recovered from a man older than 75 with acute or convalescent COVID-19. The sample was peripheral blood. CDR3 loop: CASSYETSGGREQYF. The DNA of the CDR3 is TGTGCCAGCAGTTACGAGACTAGCGGGGGGCGCGAGCAGTACTTC.